The 21 T cell receptor beta chains in this list originate from one sample, sequenced in a study of T cell responses to AZD1222 COVID-19 vaccine. Clones were sequenced by immunoSEQ multiplex PCR, and TCRdb holds only the in-frame ones, with some missing. The repertoire consists of approximately 200,000 clones, with roughly nine tenths occurring once and the leading ten covering about 3.5%. Sample: peripheral blood, taken 28 days after the second AZD1222 dose. The receptors derive from an adult who received the AZD1222 COVID-19 vaccine.

V gene TRBV7-9 combines with J gene TRBJ2-7; 9 nucleotides align to TRBD2. V gave up 1 base and J gave up 1 base; unmatched junction bases: 11. Germline CDR1 SEHNR, CDR2 FQNEAQ (reference sequence). The CDR3 runs to 18 residues. The CDR3 sequence is CASSLGSGSLGSSYEQYF. For the CDR3, the DNA is TGTGCCAGCAGCTTAGGTAGCGGGAGTCTAGGTTCTTCCTACGAGCAGTACTTC.

The rearrangement links TRBV28 to TRBJ1-2; D remains ambiguous. The CDR3 contains 11 residues. Per germline, CDR1 MDHEN and CDR2 SYDVKM. Trimming cost V 6 bases and J 7 bases, with 9 bases left between them. The CDR3 nucleotides read TGTGCCAGCAGCTGGAGTGGTGGCTACACCTTC. Translation gives CASSWSGGYTF.

The rearrangement links TRBV15 to TRBJ1-1; D unclear. The CDR3 is 13 amino acids. The V end lost 0 bases, the J end lost 5 bases, and 7 bases lay between the germline ends. Looked up from germline, CDR1 is LNHNV and CDR2 is YYDKDF (reference sequence). In DNA, the CDR3 is TGTGCCACCAGCAGAGAAGGCGGGACTGAAGCTTTCTTT. Its protein product is CATSREGGTEAFF.

The chain joins TRBV25-1 to TRBJ2-1, with D tentatively TRBD2 (6 bases). Germline assignment: CDR1 MGHDK and CDR2 SYGVNS. V lost 4 bases and J 10 bases, leaving 14 bases between the germline ends. The CDR3 spans 13 residues. In DNA, the CDR3 is TGTGCCAGCAGTGCATCTAGCGTGGGGGAGCAGTTCTTC. It yields the protein CASSASSVGEQFF.

The CDR3 reads CASSLWTYEQYF. The CDR3 bases are TGTGCCAGCAGTTTGTGGACCTACGAGCAGTACTTC. V and J are TRBV28 and TRBJ2-7; no definite D call. The germline gives CDR1 MDHEN, CDR2 SYDVKM. V was trimmed by 3 bases and J by 2 bases, leaving 5 bases between them. This CDR3 comprises 12 residues.

V is TRBV19 and J is TRBJ2-2; D remains ambiguous. In germline, CDR1 is LNHDA, CDR2 SQIVND (reference sequence). V was clipped by 6 bases and J by 0 bases, with 5 bases between them. The CDR3 has 13 amino acids. CDR3 in DNA: TGTGCCAGTAGGGCTACGAACACCGGGGAGCTGTTTTTT. Translation gives CASRATNTGELFF. The full variable domain, its missing parts supplied by reference TRBV19 and TRBJ2-2, is DGGITQSPKYLFRKEGQNVTLSCEQNLNHDAMYWYRQDPGQGLRLIYYSQIVNDFQKGDIAEGYSVSREKKESFPLTVTSAQKNPTAFYLCASRATNTGELFFGEGSRLTVL.

The chain links TRBV7-3 to TRBJ2-1; 9 positions match TRBD2. Germline V CDR1 and CDR2: SGHTA, FQGTGA. V shed 3 bases, J shed 8 bases, and the junction held 8 bases outside the gene matches. There are 15 residues in the CDR3. CDR3 sequence (DNA): TGTGCCAGCAGCTTTCTAGCGGGGAGTCAGGATGAGCAGTTCTTC. Translating it yields CASSFLAGSQDEQFF.

The V call is TRBV18, the J call TRBJ1-5; 9 bases are a match to TRBD1. The CDR3 loop spans 14 amino acids. V trimming: 6 bases; J trimming: 6 bases; junction bases outside the gene matches: 6. CDR1 KGHSH and CDR2 LQKENI come from the germline V gene. The CDR3 here is CASSRTGEAQPQHF. DNA of the CDR3: TGTGCCAGCTCCCGGACAGGGGAGGCTCAGCCCCAGCATTTT.

This sequence joins TRBV7-6 and TRBJ1-1, with a weak D call TRBD1 (5 bases). The CDR3 spans 14 residues. Germline CDR1 and CDR2: SGHVS and FNYEAQ. With 2 bases removed from V and 5 bases from J, the gap between germline ends came to 12 bases. The CDR3, as DNA: TGTGCCAGCAGCTTACCCGGAGGGGCGACTGAAGCTTTCTTT. It codes for CASSLPGGATEAFF.

The chain has TRBV5-1 and TRBJ1-3; TRBD1 matches at 7 bases. Germline loops: CDR1 SGHRS, CDR2 YFSETQ. The V gene end was trimmed by 4 bases and the J gene end by 4 bases; junction bases not matched to a gene: 11. The CDR3 runs to 16 residues. The DNA of the CDR3 is TGCGCCAGCAGCGCTGACAGGGTCGAACGGGGAAACACCATATATTTT. Translated, it gives CASSADRVERGNTIYF.

This chain uses TRBV7-9 with TRBJ1-1; D uncertain. In germline, CDR1 is SEHNR, CDR2 FQNEAQ (reference sequence). CDR3 length: 13 amino acids. Trimming stripped 1 base from V and 1 base from J, with 4 bases between. The CDR3 region is CASSLVENTEAFF. The DNA for the CDR3 is TGTGCCAGCAGCTTAGTTGAGAACACTGAAGCTTTCTTT.

J is TRBJ1-2 and V is TRBV6-5; TRBD1 matches 7 bases. Germline V gene sequence: CDR1 MNHEY, CDR2 SVGAGI. Trimming removed 6 bases from V and 7 bases from J; junction bases left unmatched: 8. This CDR3 has 13 residues. CDR3 protein: CASSKDRAGGYTF. The DNA for the CDR3 is TGTGCCAGCAGCAAAGACAGGGCTGGTGGCTACACCTTC.

The chain employs TRBV2 and TRBJ2-7; the match to TRBD1 covers 9 bases. Looked up from germline, CDR1 is SNHLY and CDR2 is FYNNEI. Trimming at V came to 8 bases and at J to 1 base, leaving 6 bases not matched to a gene. CDR3 length: 14 amino acids. CDR3 bases: TGTGCCAGCTCAGGACAGGGGTTTTCCTACGAGCAGTACTTC. This encodes CASSGQGFSYEQYF.

V and J are TRBV19 and TRBJ2-2; the match to TRBD2 covers 10 bases. J gave up 5 bases and V 4 bases, and 10 bases lay outside the gene matches. The CDR3 length is 17 residues. Germline values: CDR1 LNHDA, CDR2 SQIVND (reference sequence). The CDR3 sequence: CASSRAGGPEKTGELFF. The CDR3 DNA follows: TGTGCCAGTAGTAGAGCGGGAGGGCCCGAAAAGACCGGGGAGCTGTTTTTT.

The rearrangement links TRBV5-4 to TRBJ1-3, with unresolved D. The CDR3 is 15 residues long. V dropped 0 bases and J dropped 0 bases, with 7 bases sitting between them. Germline loops: CDR1 SGHNT, CDR2 YYREEE (reference sequence). Here the CDR3 reads CASSLAEYSGNTIYF. The CDR3 DNA is TGTGCCAGCAGCTTGGCCGAGTACTCTGGAAACACCATATATTTT.

CDR3: CSAHVGSTQYF. DNA for the CDR3: TGCAGTGCTCATGTCGGGAGCACCCAGTACTTC. The V call is TRBV20-1, the J call TRBJ2-5; TRBD2 is a possible D gene (6 bases). Between the trimmed V and J ends, which lost 5 bases and 8 bases, there was a span of 12 bases. Germline CDR1 is DFQATT and CDR2 is SNEGSKA (reference sequence). The length of the CDR3 is 11 residues.

V is TRBV30 and J is TRBJ1-4, with a possible D match to TRBD1 (5 bases). Germline V gene lookup returns CDR1 GTSNPN and CDR2 SVGIG (reference sequence). V lost 1 base, J lost 8 bases, and 14 bases lay in between. This CDR3 spans 14 amino acids. In DNA form, the CDR3 reads TGTGCCTGGAGTGCTGGGGGAGGAGGAGAAAAACTGTTTTTT. Encoded protein: CAWSAGGGGEKLFF.

The genes are TRBV7-2 and TRBJ2-7; TRBD2 aligns across 7 bases. This CDR3 is built from 13 residues. Germline CDR1 reads SGHTA; CDR2 reads FQGNSA. V shed 2 bases and J 5 bases; nucleotides not matched to a gene: 3. The CDR3 bases are TGTGCCAGCAGCTTAACTAGCGACCACGAGCAGTACTTC. Translation: CASSLTSDHEQYF.

The count of this clone is one. The chain joins TRBV4-1 to TRBJ1-4, with TRBD1 identical over 7 bases. Germline assignment: CDR1 MGHRA and CDR2 YSYEKL. Trimming took 0 bases from V and 8 from J; bases not matched to a gene: 6. The CDR3 loop spans 15 amino acids. The CDR3 DNA follows: TGCGCCAGCAGCCAAGAATCCAGGGGGTACGAAAAACTGTTTTTT. It translates to CASSQESRGYEKLFF.

The chain is built from TRBV6-5 and TRBJ2-2; D gene unclear. V was trimmed by 7 bases and J by 2 bases, leaving 11 bases between them. There are 14 residues in the CDR3. Germline assignment: CDR1 MNHEY and CDR2 SVGAGI. The CDR3 is CASMRQINTGELFF. The DNA for the CDR3 is TGTGCCAGCATGCGACAAATTAACACCGGGGAGCTGTTTTTT.

Only a few counts were recorded for this clone. The chain has TRBV4-1 and TRBJ2-3, with no clear D. The CDR3 contains 13 residues. Per germline, CDR1 MGHRA and CDR2 YSYEKL. The V end was cut by 4 bases, the J end by 2 bases, with 7 bases between. In DNA form, the CDR3 reads TGCGCCAGCAGCCTGACGTTCACAGATACGCAGTATTTT. Translation gives CASSLTFTDTQYF.